This record covers a single T cell receptor (beta chain). This specimen belongs to a study of T-cell memory formation after mild COVID-19. The CDR3 runs to 12 residues. Trimming cost V 8 bases and J 2 bases, with 4 bases left between them. Germline CDR1 and CDR2: SNHLY and FYNNEI. TCRdb reprocessed the 5' RACE reads via MiXCR and lists one record per CDR3 protein. The table has some 320,000 distinct CDR3 sequences, roughly 15% seen once. The TCR was taken from a man younger than 30 who had mild COVID-19 (a few samples of this study predate the infection). Cell type and time point are not known. The chain has TRBV2 and TRBJ2-6; D unclear. The sample was PBMCs or a T cell subset sorted from them (not recorded which). CDR3 sequence: CASVTGANVLTF. CDR3 coding DNA: TGTGCCAGCGTTACTGGGGCCAACGTCCTGACTTTC.